This is a list of T cell receptor beta chains from one sample in a study of vaccination and CD4 T cells after COVID-19. These TCRs' antigens remain unknown. TCRdb independently ran MiXCR on the PCR reads; one entry per CDR3 protein. The sample records more than 15,000 distinct CDR3 sequences, under 65% being singletons. What was sequenced was CD4+ T cells from blood, cultured in vitro. The receptors shown here come from a human donor who had recovered from COVID-19. Both conserved end residues are part of each CDR3. D genes are given only for firm matches. Rows may omit the clone size; those that give it use once, few, many or a size class.

j_gene	v_gene	abundance	d_gene	CDR3aa	CDR3nt
TRBJ2-2	TRBV10-3	few	TRBD1	CASKQGQGTGELFF	TGTGCCTCGAAACAGGGACAGGGAACCGGGGAGCTGTTTTTT
TRBJ2-7	TRBV20-1	-	-	CSARLADSSYEQYF	TGCAGTGCTAGACTAGCGGACAGCTCCTACGAGCAGTACTTC
TRBJ1-1	TRBV20-1	-	-	CSARGGLGNTEAFF	TGCAGTGCTAGAGGGGGGCTCGGGAACACTGAAGCTTTCTTT
TRBJ2-1	TRBV2	-	-	CASRPSTRANEQFF	TGTGCCAGCCGCCCCTCGACCAGGGCCAATGAGCAGTTCTTC
TRBJ2-7	TRBV11-2	-	-	CASSLGSSSYEQYF	TGTGCCAGCAGCTTGGGGAGTTCCTCCTACGAGCAGTACTTC
TRBJ1-1	TRBV10-3	few	TRBD1	CAISVQGMNTEAFF	TGTGCCATCAGTGTACAGGGGATGAACACTGAAGCTTTCTTT
TRBJ1-2	TRBV19	-	TRBD1	CASSNPPTGGYGYTF	TGTGCCAGTAGTAACCCTCCCACAGGGGGCTATGGCTACACCTTC
TRBJ1-2	TRBV30	few	TRBD1	CAGRQGGIGNTF	TGTGCCGGCAGACAGGGGGGGATAGGGAACACCTTC
TRBJ2-2	TRBV5-1	-	TRBD1	CASSLQGAGTGELFF	TGCGCCAGCAGCCTTCAGGGGGCTGGCACCGGGGAGCTGTTTTTT
TRBJ2-3	TRBV19	few	-	CASSGRSGGTDTQYF	TGTGCCAGTAGCGGAAGGAGTGGGGGCACAGATACGCAGTATTTT
TRBJ1-6	TRBV6-1	-	-	CASSGDGGYNSPLHF	TGTGCCAGCAGCGGGGACGGGGGATATAATTCACCCCTCCACTTT
TRBJ2-7	TRBV19	-	TRBD2	CASSLSGENYEQYF	TGTGCCAGTAGTCTAAGCGGGGAAAACTACGAGCAGTACTTC
TRBJ2-3	TRBV2	-	-	CASSEWGSRTDTQYF	TGTGCCAGCAGTGAATGGGGTTCTCGGACAGATACGCAGTATTTT
TRBJ1-6	TRBV5-1	-	TRBD1	CASSGTGTNSPLHF	TGCGCCAGCAGCGGGACAGGGACTAATTCACCCCTCCACTTT
TRBJ1-5	TRBV6-1	-	-	CASSAELSQPQHF	TGTGCCAGCAGCGCGGAGCTAAGTCAGCCCCAGCATTTT
TRBJ1-1	TRBV10-3	-	-	CAIQVVQDTEAFF	TGTGCCATCCAAGTCGTCCAGGACACTGAAGCTTTCTTT
TRBJ1-2	TRBV7-3	-	TRBD1	CASSPGSGDRGIGYGYTF	TGTGCCAGCAGCCCCGGCAGCGGGGACAGGGGAATTGGCTATGGCTACACCTTC
TRBJ1-1	TRBV11-3	few	-	CASSLQRGSTEAFF	TGTGCCAGCAGCTTACAGCGAGGGAGCACTGAAGCTTTCTTT
TRBJ1-3	TRBV5-6	-	-	CASSPRGGWGNTIYF	TGTGCCAGCAGCCCCCGAGGGGGTTGGGGAAACACCATATATTTT
TRBJ1-5	TRBV20-1	-	-	CSARDGRSNQPQHF	TGCAGTGCTAGAGATGGACGTAGCAATCAGCCCCAGCATTTT
TRBJ1-1	TRBV6-1	few	-	CATDTGFALGTEAFF	TGTGCCACCGATACAGGGTTTGCCCTGGGCACTGAAGCTTTCTTT
TRBJ2-7	TRBV29-1	-	-	CSVYEGPNKQYF	TGCAGCGTTTATGAGGGGCCTAACAAGCAGTACTTC
TRBJ1-2	TRBV6-1	few	TRBD1	CASRKNRGYGYTF	TGTGCCAGCAGGAAAAACAGGGGATATGGCTACACCTTC
TRBJ2-1	TRBV25-1	once	-	CASRQYNEQFF	TGTGCCAGCAGACAGTACAATGAGCAGTTCTTC
TRBJ2-7	TRBV6-1	-	TRBD2	CASSASGSIYEQYF	TGTGCCAGCAGCGCTAGCGGGAGTATCTACGAGCAGTACTTC
TRBJ2-1	TRBV24-1	few	TRBD2	CATSDQGLAGDEQFF	TGTGCCACCAGTGATCAGGGACTAGCGGGCGATGAGCAGTTCTTC
TRBJ2-1	TRBV21-1	-	-	CASSKEDRVSSYNEQFF	TGTGCCAGCAGCAAAGAAGACAGGGTAAGCTCCTACAATGAGCAGTTCTTC
TRBJ2-1	TRBV5-1	few	TRBD2	CASSGAIAGGVGGEQFF	TGCGCCAGCAGCGGCGCCATAGCGGGAGGGGTTGGGGGTGAGCAGTTCTTC
TRBJ2-5	TRBV7-8	-	TRBD2	CASSLNWGGGTQYF	TGTGCCAGCAGCTTAAATTGGGGGGGGGGGACCCAGTACTTC
TRBJ2-1	TRBV7-2	-	-	CASSLQRFSYNEQFF	TGTGCCAGCAGCTTACAGCGATTCTCCTACAATGAGCAGTTCTTC
TRBJ2-3	TRBV18	-	TRBD2	CASSPPKSGRAGTDTQYF	TGTGCCAGCTCACCACCCAAAAGCGGGAGGGCCGGGACAGATACGCAGTATTTT
TRBJ1-4	TRBV7-9	few	-	CASSLVQGEKLFF	TGTGCCAGCAGCTTAGTACAGGGAGAAAAACTGTTTTTT
TRBJ2-5	TRBV5-4	-	TRBD2	CASSLSLAGGQETQYF	TGTGCCAGCAGCCTTTCACTAGCGGGGGGACAAGAGACCCAGTACTTC
TRBJ1-6	TRBV30	few	-	CAWTPNSPLHF	TGTGCCTGGACCCCTAATTCACCCCTCCACTTT
TRBJ1-1	TRBV30	-	-	CAWTVNSLNTEAFF	TGTGCCTGGACGGTTAACTCGCTGAACACTGAAGCTTTCTTT
TRBJ2-7	TRBV10-3	-	TRBD1	CAISEYGQGDEQYF	TGTGCCATCAGTGAGTACGGACAGGGAGACGAGCAGTACTTC
TRBJ1-2	TRBV20-1	few	-	CSAIAGINYGYTF	TGCAGTGCTATCGCAGGGATTAACTATGGCTACACCTTC
TRBJ1-1	TRBV7-6	-	-	CASSMGYGTEAFF	TGTGCCAGCAGCATGGGATACGGGACTGAAGCTTTCTTT
TRBJ2-5	TRBV7-7	-	TRBD2	CASSPVSGGKETQYF	TGTGCCAGCAGCCCCGTAAGCGGGGGTAAGGAGACCCAGTACTTC
TRBJ2-3	TRBV6-1	few	TRBD1	CASGQGFTDTQYF	TGTGCCAGCGGACAGGGATTCACAGATACGCAGTATTTT
TRBJ2-7	TRBV24-1	-	-	CATTCYEQYF	TGTGCCACCACTTGCTACGAGCAGTACTTC
TRBJ2-3	TRBV6-1	few	TRBD2	CASSLSGVSTDTQYF	TGTGCCAGCAGTCTTAGCGGGGTTAGCACAGATACGCAGTATTTT
TRBJ2-7	TRBV7-2	few	TRBD2	CASSLGGRGEQYF	TGTGCCAGCAGCCTAGGTGGGAGGGGCGAGCAGTACTTC
TRBJ1-5	TRBV6-1	-	-	CASSLTYQPQHF	TGTGCCAGCAGTCTTACTTATCAGCCCCAGCATTTT
TRBJ1-2	TRBV24-1	few	TRBD1	CATRSGEGAFHGYTF	TGTGCCACCAGGTCGGGTGAGGGGGCGTTCCATGGCTACACCTTC
TRBJ2-1	TRBV11-3	-	-	CASSATGKGYNEQFF	TGTGCCAGCAGCGCTACAGGGAAAGGGTACAATGAGCAGTTCTTC
TRBJ2-1	TRBV27	-	-	CASSPRVLRLYNEQFF	TGTGCCAGCAGTCCGCGAGTTTTGCGGCTCTACAATGAGCAGTTCTTC
TRBJ2-7	TRBV20-1	-	TRBD2	CSATSGSRPYEQYF	TGCAGTGCTACTAGCGGGAGTCGACCCTACGAGCAGTACTTC
TRBJ2-5	TRBV5-3	-	-	CASSLGRQETQYF	TGTGCCAGCAGCTTAGGGAGACAAGAGACCCAGTACTTC
TRBJ1-1	TRBV6-2/TRBV6-3	-	-	CASSYGTGYTEAFF	TGTGCCAGCAGTTACGGTACAGGTTACACTGAAGCTTTCTTT